One sample yielded the 17 T cell receptor beta chains listed below, sequenced in a study of blood T cell repertoires in COVID-19. Some clones are missing from TCRdb's copy, which holds only in-frame ones; the method was immunoSEQ multiplex PCR. The sample records roughly 170,000 clones, more than 65% being singletons. Sequenced: peripheral blood. Source of these receptors: a woman aged 60-70 years with COVID-19, enrolled during active disease.

The chain has TRBV27 and TRBJ2-7; D is undetermined. The CDR3 spans 13 residues. Trimming cost V 3 bases and J 5 bases, with 11 bases left between them. Looked up from germline, CDR1 is MNHEY and CDR2 is SMNVEV (reference sequence). This CDR3 reads CASSFSVGHEQYV. The CDR3 DNA reads TGTGCCAGCAGTTTTTCGGTGGGCCACGAGCAGTACGTC.

The chain has TRBV6-7 and TRBJ2-2; D might be TRBD1 (5 bases). TRBV6-7 is classed as an ORF, of uncertain function. The CDR3 has 14 residues. V was cut by 7 bases and J by 1 base, with 10 bases left in between. The CDR3 DNA is TGTGCCAGCATGGGCCAGGGGAACACCGGGGAGCTGTTTTTT. It encodes CASMGQGNTGELFF.

The chain has TRBV7-9 and TRBJ2-3; 7 nucleotides match TRBD2. CDR1 SEHNR and CDR2 FQNEAQ come from the germline V gene (reference sequence). The CDR3 contains 19 residues. V dropped 1 base and J dropped 1; count of bases not matched to a gene: 14. The CDR3 loop reads CASSLETSRVLEGTDTQYF. CDR3 sequence (DNA): TGTGCCAGCAGCTTAGAGACTAGCAGGGTTTTGGAGGGCACAGATACGCAGTATTTT.

V usage is TRBV7-2 and J usage is TRBJ1-5; tentative D call: TRBD1 (5 bases). The ends were cut back, 5 bases at V and 2 bases at J, with 13 bases in the middle. Per germline, CDR1 SGHTA and CDR2 FQGNSA. The CDR3 length is 15 residues. The CDR3 bases are TGTGCCAGCAGCCGGGACTCCGGGGGCAATCAGCCCCAGCATTTT. Residues: CASSRDSGGNQPQHF.

The chain recombines TRBV4-2 with TRBJ1-1; tentatively, D is TRBD1 (5 bases). Trimming pared 1 base from V and 3 bases from J, leaving 9 bases between. The length of the CDR3 is 14 residues. The germline gives CDR1 LGHNA, CDR2 YNFKEQ. CDR3 sequence (DNA): TGTGCCAGCAGCCAAGTCGGGGACTACACTGAAGCTTTCTTT. This codes for CASSQVGDYTEAFF.

Only a few counts were recorded for this clone. This rearrangement joins TRBV9 to TRBJ2-3; 8 bases are a match to TRBD2. The junction had 6 bases not matched to a gene; V was cut back by 0 bases and J by 0 bases. The CDR3 has 17 amino acids. Germline values: CDR1 SGDLS, CDR2 YYNGEE. The CDR3 region has the DNA TGTGCCAGCAGCGTAGCCCCAGCGGGGGCTAGCACAGATACGCAGTATTTT. Translation gives CASSVAPAGASTDTQYF.

The chain links TRBV19 to TRBJ2-7; D is possibly TRBD1 (5 bases). Germline V gene data show CDR1 as LNHDA and CDR2 as SQIVND (reference sequence). Trimming took off 3 bases at V and 4 bases at J, with 13 bases between the two ends. The CDR3 has 14 residues. The CDR3 coding sequence is TGTGCCAGTAGTATCCAGGACACTACTTACGAGCAGTACTTC. This sequence encodes CASSIQDTTYEQYF.

The V call is TRBV10-3, the J call TRBJ1-1; the D gene is possibly TRBD1 (6 bases). This CDR3 region has 15 residues. Germline loops: CDR1 ENHRY, CDR2 SYGVKD. Deletions cut 0 bases from V and 1 base from J, with 9 bases between. CDR3 residues: CAISESGAANTEAFF. In nucleotides, the CDR3 is TGTGCCATCAGTGAGTCGGGGGCCGCGAACACTGAAGCTTTCTTT.

The chain couples TRBV30 to TRBJ2-7; D gene uncertain. This CDR3 contains 15 residues. The germline V gene encodes CDR1 GTSNPN and CDR2 SVGIG (reference sequence). The V end was cut by 0 bases, the J end by 4 bases, with 16 bases between. CDR3 in amino acids: CAWSVSSLNFYEQYF. The CDR3 DNA reads TGTGCCTGGAGTGTATCCAGTTTAAATTTTTACGAGCAGTACTTC.

The rearrangement links TRBV5-6 to TRBJ1-6; TRBD1 is a possible D gene (5 bases). The V and J ends lost 0 bases and 6 bases respectively, with 7 bases between them. CDR3 size: 14 residues. Looked up from germline, CDR1 is SGHDT and CDR2 is YYEEEE. The DNA for the CDR3 is TGTGCCAGCAGCTTGGGACAGCCTAATTCACCCCTCCACTTT. Residues: CASSLGQPNSPLHF.

The rearrangement uses TRBV18 and TRBJ2-2; 8 bases line up with TRBD1. The V and J ends lost 2 bases and 1 base, in that order; junction bases with no gene match: 9. CDR1 and CDR2 from the germline V gene are KGHSH and LQKENI. The CDR3 is made up of 18 amino acids. CDR3 loop: CASSPTLGQGMNTGELFF. For the CDR3, the DNA is TGTGCCAGCTCACCAACGCTAGGACAGGGAATGAACACCGGGGAGCTGTTTTTT.

The CDR3 nucleotides are TGCAGTGCAAGTGACCCTTCGGGGAGGAAAACTGAAGCTTTCTTT. Protein sequence: CSASDPSGRKTEAFF. The chain carries TRBV20-1 and TRBJ1-1; D gene ambiguous. The V gene's germline CDR1 is DFQATT and CDR2 SNEGSKA (reference sequence). V was pared by 6 bases and J by 5 bases, with 22 bases between. The CDR3 is 15 residues long.

V and J are TRBV6-5 and TRBJ1-1; maybe TRBD1 (5 bases). This CDR3 is built from 11 residues. Germline lookup yields CDR1 MNHEY and CDR2 SVGAGI. V was cut by 10 bases and J by 11 bases, with 17 bases left in between. Written as DNA, the CDR3 is TGTGCCACCCTAGGGGCACTACTGGCTTTCTTT. Translating gives CATLGALLAFF.

The gene calls are TRBV5-5 and TRBJ2-2; 13 nucleotides align to TRBD2. The CDR3 length is 17 residues. V shed 0 bases, J shed 6 bases, and the junction held 5 bases outside the gene matches. Germline CDR1 and CDR2: SGHKS and YYEKEE (reference sequence). This chain's CDR3 is CASSLVAGLAGPGELFF. CDR3 DNA sequence: TGTGCCAGCAGCTTGGTGGCGGGACTAGCGGGGCCCGGGGAGCTGTTTTTT.

V gene TRBV6-2 or TRBV6-3 combines with J gene TRBJ2-5; 11 bases line up with TRBD2. The J segment lost 4 bases and the V segment lost 5 bases, leaving 3 bases of the junction unmatched. CDR3 size: 14 residues. The germline CDR1 and CDR2 sequences are MNHEY and SVGEGT. The CDR3 is CASSRLAGGETQYF. Here the CDR3 DNA reads TGTGCCAGCAGTCGTCTAGCGGGAGGAGAGACCCAGTACTTC.

This sequence joins TRBV3-1 (or the pseudogene TRBV3-2) and TRBJ2-7; a weak D match, TRBD2 (6 bases). Germline lookup yields CDR1 LGHDT and CDR2 YNNKEL (reference sequence). The CDR3 is 13 amino acids. Trimming shortened V by 1 base and J by 3 bases, and 7 bases separated the two germline ends. DNA of the CDR3: TGTGCCAGCAGCCAAGTGGGGGGCTACGAGCAGTACTTC. It translates to CASSQVGGYEQYF.

The genes are TRBV5-4 and TRBJ2-3, with 12 bases fitting TRBD2. The CDR3 runs to 16 residues. Unmatched junction bases numbered 11, after V lost 5 bases and J lost 7 bases. Germline values: CDR1 SGHNT, CDR2 YYREEE (reference sequence). In DNA, the CDR3 is TGTGCCAGCAGACCGACGACTAGCGGGGGTGTGAATACGCAGTATTTT. Protein: CASRPTTSGGVNTQYF.